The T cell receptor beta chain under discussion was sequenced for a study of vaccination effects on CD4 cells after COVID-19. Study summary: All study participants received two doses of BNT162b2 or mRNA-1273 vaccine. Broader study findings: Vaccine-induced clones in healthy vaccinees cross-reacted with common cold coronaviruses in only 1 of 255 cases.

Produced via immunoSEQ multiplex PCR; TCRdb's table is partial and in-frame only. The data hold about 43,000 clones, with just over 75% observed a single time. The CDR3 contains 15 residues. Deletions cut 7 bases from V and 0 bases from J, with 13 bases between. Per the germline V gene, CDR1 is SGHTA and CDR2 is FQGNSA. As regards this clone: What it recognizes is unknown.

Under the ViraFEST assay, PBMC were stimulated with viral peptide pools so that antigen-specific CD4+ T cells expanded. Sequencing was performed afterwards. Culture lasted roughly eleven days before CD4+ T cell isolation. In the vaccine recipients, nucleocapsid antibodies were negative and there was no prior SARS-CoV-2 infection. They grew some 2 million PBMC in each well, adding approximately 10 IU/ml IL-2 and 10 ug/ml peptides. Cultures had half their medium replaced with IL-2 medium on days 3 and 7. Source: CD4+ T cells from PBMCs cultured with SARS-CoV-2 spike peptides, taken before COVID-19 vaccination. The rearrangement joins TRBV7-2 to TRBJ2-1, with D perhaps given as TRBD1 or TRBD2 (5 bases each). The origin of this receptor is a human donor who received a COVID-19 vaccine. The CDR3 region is CASTGRPSSYNEQFF. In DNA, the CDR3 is TGTGCCAGCACGGGACGCCCATCCTCCTACAATGAGCAGTTCTTC.